This T cell receptor beta chain was identified during a study of cytomegalovirus exposure and HLA in healthy donors. Study-level information: Unique TCR beta sequences numbering approximately 100 million came from 190 million or so T cells in an earlier analysis. Study results and limitations: Analysis was carried out at a later point, and it linked a missense DCLRE1C variant to TCR beta V- and J-gene trimming.

With 60 Vbeta and 13 Jbeta primers, the PCR was carried out. Sequencing was performed with immunoSEQ multiplex PCR; in TCRdb, only in-frame clones are kept and a portion is missing. Of 170,000 or so clones in the sample, roughly 82% were seen once. On this clone: What it binds is not known.

CDR3 length: 13 amino acids. Germline V gives CDR1 SGHRS, CDR2 YFSETQ. Trimming cost V 8 bases and J 5 bases; bases outside gene matches: 6. This TCR came from a woman aged 50 to 60 in good health and CMV-seronegative. The sample taken for sequencing was PBMCs. The rearrangement joins TRBV5-1 to TRBJ2-2, with TRBD2 matching over 7 bases. The CDR3 nucleotides are TGCGCCAGTTTTTCGGGGGGTACCGGGGAGCTGTTTTTT. This codes for CASFSGGTGELFF.